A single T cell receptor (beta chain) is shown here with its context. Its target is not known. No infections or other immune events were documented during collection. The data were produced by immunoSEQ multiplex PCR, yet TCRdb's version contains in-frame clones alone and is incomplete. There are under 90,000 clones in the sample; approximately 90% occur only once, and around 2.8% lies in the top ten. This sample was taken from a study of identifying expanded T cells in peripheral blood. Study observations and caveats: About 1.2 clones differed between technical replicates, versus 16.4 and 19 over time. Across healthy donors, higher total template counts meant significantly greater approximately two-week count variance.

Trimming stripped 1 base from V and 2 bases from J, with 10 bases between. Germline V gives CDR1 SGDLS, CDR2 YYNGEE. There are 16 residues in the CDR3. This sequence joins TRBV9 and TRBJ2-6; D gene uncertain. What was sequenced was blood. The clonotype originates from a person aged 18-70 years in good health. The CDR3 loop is CASSVKADTGANVLTF. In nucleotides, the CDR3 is TGTGCCAGCAGCGTAAAAGCAGATACTGGGGCCAACGTCCTGACTTTC.